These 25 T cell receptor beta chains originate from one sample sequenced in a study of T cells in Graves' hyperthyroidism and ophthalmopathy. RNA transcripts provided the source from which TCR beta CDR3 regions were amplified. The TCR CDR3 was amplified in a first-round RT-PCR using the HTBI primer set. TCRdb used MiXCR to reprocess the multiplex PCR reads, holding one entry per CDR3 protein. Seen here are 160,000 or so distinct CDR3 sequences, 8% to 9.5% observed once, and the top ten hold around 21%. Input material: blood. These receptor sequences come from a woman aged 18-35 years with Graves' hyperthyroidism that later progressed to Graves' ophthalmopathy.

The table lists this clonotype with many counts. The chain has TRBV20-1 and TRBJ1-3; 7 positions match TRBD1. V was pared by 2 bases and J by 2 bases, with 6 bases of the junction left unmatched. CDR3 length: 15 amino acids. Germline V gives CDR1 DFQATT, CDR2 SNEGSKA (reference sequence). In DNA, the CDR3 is TGCAGTGCTAGATCCAGGGGGGGCACTGGAAACACCATATATTTT. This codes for CSARSRGGTGNTIYF.

DNA for the CDR3: TGTGCCAGCAGCTTGAAGAGCGGGCCCCAGCATTTT. Residues: CASSLKSGPQHF. This rearrangement joins TRBV5-5 to TRBJ1-5; D gene ambiguous. Germline values: CDR1 SGHKS, CDR2 YYEKEE (reference sequence). The CDR3 extends over 12 amino acids. Deletions cut 1 base from V and 9 bases from J, with 8 bases between.

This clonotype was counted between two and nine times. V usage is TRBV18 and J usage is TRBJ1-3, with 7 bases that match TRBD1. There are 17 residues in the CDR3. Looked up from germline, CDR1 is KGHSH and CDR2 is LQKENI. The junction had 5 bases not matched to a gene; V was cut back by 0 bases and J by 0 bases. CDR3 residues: CASSPPAGGSSGNTIYF. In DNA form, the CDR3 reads TGTGCCAGCTCACCACCGGCAGGGGGAAGCTCTGGAAACACCATATATTTT.

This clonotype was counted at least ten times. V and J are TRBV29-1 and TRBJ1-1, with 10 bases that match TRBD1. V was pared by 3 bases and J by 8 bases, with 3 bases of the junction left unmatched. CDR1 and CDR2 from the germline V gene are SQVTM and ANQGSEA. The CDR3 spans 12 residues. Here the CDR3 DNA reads TGCAGCGTTGACTGGACAGGGGGGGAAGCTTTCTTT. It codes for CSVDWTGGEAFF.

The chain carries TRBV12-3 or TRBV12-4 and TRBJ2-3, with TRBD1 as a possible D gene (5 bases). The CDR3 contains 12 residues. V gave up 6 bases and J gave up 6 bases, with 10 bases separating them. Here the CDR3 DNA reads TGTGCCAGCAGGACGGCAGGGGATACGCAGTATTTT. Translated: CASRTAGDTQYF.

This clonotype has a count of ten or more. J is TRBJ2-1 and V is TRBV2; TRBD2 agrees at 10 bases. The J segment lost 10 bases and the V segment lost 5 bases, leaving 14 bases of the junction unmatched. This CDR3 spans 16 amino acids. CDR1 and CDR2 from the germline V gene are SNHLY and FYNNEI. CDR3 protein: CASSWGRAGGPMEQFF. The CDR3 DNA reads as TGTGCCAGCAGTTGGGGACGAGCGGGAGGGCCTATGGAGCAGTTCTTC.

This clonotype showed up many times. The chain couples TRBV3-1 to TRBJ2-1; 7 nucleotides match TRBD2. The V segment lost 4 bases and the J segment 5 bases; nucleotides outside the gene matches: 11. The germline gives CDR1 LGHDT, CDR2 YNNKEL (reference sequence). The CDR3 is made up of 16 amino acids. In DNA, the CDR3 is TGTGCCAGCAGCCTGACCGGGACTACGGGGAACAATGAGCAGTTCTTC. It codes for CASSLTGTTGNNEQFF.

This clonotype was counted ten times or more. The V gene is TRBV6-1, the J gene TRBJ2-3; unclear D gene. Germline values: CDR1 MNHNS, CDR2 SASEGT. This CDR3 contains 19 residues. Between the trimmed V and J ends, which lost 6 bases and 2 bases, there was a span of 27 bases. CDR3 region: CASSQLGALPAGLTDTQYF. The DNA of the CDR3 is TGTGCCAGCAGCCAATTAGGCGCCCTCCCGGCAGGTCTCACAGATACGCAGTATTTT.

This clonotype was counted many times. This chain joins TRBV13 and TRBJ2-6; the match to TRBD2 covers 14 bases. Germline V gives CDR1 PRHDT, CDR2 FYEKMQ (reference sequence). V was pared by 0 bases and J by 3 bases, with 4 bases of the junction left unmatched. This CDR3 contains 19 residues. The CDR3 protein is CASSLGSGLAGGGANVLTF. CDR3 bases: TGTGCCAGCAGCTTAGGATCTGGACTAGCGGGAGGTGGGGCCAACGTCCTGACTTTC.

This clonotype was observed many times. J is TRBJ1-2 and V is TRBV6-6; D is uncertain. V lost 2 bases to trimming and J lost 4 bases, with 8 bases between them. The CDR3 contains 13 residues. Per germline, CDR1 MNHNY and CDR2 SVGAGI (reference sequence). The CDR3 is CASSYVGFYGYTF. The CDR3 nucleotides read TGTGCCAGCAGTTACGTGGGGTTCTATGGCTACACCTTC.

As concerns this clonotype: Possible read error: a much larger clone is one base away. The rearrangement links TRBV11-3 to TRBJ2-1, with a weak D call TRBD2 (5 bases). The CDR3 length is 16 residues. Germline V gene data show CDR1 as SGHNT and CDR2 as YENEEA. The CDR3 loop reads CASSSSRASSYNAQFF. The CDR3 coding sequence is TGTGCCAGCAGCTCAAGTCGCGCTAGCTCCTACAATGCGCAGTTCTTC.

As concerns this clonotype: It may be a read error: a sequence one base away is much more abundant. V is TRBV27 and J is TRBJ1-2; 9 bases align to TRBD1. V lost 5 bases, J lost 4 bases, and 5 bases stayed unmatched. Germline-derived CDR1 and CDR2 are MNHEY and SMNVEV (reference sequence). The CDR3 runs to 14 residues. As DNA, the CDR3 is TGTGCCAGCAGTCCCGGGACAGGGTGCTATGGCTACACCTTC. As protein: CASSPGTGCYGYTF.

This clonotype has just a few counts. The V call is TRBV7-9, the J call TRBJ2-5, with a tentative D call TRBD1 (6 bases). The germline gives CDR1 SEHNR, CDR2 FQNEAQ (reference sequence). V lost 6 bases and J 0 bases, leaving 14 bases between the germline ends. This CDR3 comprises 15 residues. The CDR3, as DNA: TGTGCCAGCAGACTAGACAGGACGTACCAAGAGACCCAGTACTTC. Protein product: CASRLDRTYQETQYF. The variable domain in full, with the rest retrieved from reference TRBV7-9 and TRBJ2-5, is DTGVSQNPRHKITKRGQNVTFRCDPISEHNRLYWYRQTLGQGPEFLTYFQNEAQLEKSRLLSDRFSAERPKGSFSTLEIQRTEQGDSAMYLCASRLDRTYQETQYFGPGTRLLVL.

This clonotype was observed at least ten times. Here the CDR3 DNA reads TGTGCCAGCAGTTTAAGGGCGGGGGGGCCACGTTGGGAGACCCAGTACTTC. It yields the protein CASSLRAGGPRWETQYF. This chain connects TRBV28 to TRBJ2-5; 9 bases match TRBD2. This CDR3 is built from 17 residues. The V and J ends lost 2 bases and 5 bases, in that order; junction bases with no gene match: 12. Germline V gene sequence: CDR1 MDHEN, CDR2 SYDVKM.

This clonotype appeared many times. CDR3 sequence reads: CASSPSKTLTYEQYF. The DNA for the CDR3 is TGTGCCAGCTCACCTAGTAAAACTTTAACCTACGAGCAGTACTTC. The V and J genes are TRBV18 and TRBJ2-7, with unresolved D. Germline lookup yields CDR1 KGHSH and CDR2 LQKENI. The CDR3 consists of 15 residues. Trimming shortened V by 3 bases and J by 2 bases, and 14 bases separated the two germline ends. Supplemented by reference TRBV18 and TRBJ2-7, the full variable domain reads NAGVMQNPRHLVRRRGQEARLRCSPMKGHSHVYWYRQLPEEGLKFMVYLQKENIIDESGMPKERFSAEFPKEGPSILRIQQVVRGDSAAYFCASSPSKTLTYEQYFGPGTRLTVT.

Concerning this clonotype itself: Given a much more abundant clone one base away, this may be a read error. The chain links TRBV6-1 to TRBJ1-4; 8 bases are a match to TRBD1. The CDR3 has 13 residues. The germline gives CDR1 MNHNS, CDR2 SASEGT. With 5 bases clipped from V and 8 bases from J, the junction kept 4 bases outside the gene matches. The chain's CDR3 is CASSPTGAEKLFF. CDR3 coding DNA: TGTGCCAGCAGTCCGACAGGGGCGGAAAAACTGTTTTTT.

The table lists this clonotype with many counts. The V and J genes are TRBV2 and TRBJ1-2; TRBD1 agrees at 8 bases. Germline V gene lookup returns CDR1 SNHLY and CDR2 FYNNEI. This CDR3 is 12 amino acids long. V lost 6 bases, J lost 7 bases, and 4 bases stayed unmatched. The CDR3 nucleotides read TGTGCCAGCAGAGGGCAGGGGGCTGGCTACACCTTC. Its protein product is CASRGQGAGYTF.

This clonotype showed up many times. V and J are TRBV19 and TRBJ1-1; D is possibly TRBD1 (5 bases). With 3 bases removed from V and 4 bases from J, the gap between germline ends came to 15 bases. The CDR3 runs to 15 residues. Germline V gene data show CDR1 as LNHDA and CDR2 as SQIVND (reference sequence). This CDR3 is CASSMGGRVGTEAFF. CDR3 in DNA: TGTGCCAGTAGTATGGGAGGCAGGGTGGGCACTGAAGCTTTCTTT.

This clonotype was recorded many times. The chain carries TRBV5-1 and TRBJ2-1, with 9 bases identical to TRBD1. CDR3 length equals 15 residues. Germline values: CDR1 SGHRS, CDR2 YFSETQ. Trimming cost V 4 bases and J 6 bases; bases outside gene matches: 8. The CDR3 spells CASSPADRGLNEQFF. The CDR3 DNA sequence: TGCGCCAGCAGCCCCGCGGACAGGGGACTCAATGAGCAGTTCTTC.

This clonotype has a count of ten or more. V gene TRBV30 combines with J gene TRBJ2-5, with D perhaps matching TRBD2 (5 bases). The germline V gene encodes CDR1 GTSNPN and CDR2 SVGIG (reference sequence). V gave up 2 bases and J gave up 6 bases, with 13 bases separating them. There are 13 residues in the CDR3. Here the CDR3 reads CAWSRGREKTQYF. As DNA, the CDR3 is TGTGCCTGGAGTCGGGGAAGGGAGAAGACCCAGTACTTC. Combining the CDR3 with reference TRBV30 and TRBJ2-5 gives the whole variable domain SQTIHQWPATLVQPVGSPLSLECTVEGTSNPNLYWYRQAAGRGLQLLFYSVGIGQISSEVPQNLSASRPQDRQFILSSKKLLLSDSGFYLCAWSRGREKTQYFGPGTRLLVL.

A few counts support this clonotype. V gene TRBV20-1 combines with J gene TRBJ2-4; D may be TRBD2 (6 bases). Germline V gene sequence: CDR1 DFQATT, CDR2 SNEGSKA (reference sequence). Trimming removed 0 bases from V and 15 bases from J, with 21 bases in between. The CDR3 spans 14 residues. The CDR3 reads CSARDFRTSSLTYF. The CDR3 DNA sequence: TGCAGTGCTAGAGATTTCCGTACTAGCTCCCTAACGTACTTC.

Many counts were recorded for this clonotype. DNA for the CDR3: TGCGCCAGCAGCGCAACAGGGGGCGAAAGTATGAATGAAAAACTGTTTTTT. It codes for CASSATGGESMNEKLFF. The rearrangement uses TRBV5-1 and TRBJ1-4; 9 nucleotides line up with TRBD1. Germline V CDR1 and CDR2: SGHRS, YFSETQ. The CDR3 has 17 residues. The J segment lost 5 bases and the V segment lost 4 bases, leaving 12 bases of the junction unmatched.

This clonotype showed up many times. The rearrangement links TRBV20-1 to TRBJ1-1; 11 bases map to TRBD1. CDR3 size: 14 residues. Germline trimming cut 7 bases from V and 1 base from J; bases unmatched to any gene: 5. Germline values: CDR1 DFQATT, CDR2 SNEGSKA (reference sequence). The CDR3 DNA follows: TGCAGTGGGGGACAGGGGGATTCGAACACTGAAGCTTTCTTT. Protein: CSGGQGDSNTEAFF.

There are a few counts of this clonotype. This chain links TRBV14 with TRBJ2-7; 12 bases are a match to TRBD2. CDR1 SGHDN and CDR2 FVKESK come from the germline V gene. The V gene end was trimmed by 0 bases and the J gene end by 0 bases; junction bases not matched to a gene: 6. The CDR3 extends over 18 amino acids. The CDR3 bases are TGTGCCAGCAGCCAAGAACTAGCGGGGGGACAGAGCTCCTACGAGCAGTACTTC. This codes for CASSQELAGGQSSYEQYF.

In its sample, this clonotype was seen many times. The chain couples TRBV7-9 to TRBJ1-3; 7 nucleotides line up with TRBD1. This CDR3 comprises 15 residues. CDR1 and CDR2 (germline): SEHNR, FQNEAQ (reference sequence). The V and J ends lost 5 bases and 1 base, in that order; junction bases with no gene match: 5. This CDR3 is CASSQQQGSGNTIYF. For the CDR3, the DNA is TGTGCCAGCAGCCAACAACAGGGGTCTGGAAACACCATATATTTT.